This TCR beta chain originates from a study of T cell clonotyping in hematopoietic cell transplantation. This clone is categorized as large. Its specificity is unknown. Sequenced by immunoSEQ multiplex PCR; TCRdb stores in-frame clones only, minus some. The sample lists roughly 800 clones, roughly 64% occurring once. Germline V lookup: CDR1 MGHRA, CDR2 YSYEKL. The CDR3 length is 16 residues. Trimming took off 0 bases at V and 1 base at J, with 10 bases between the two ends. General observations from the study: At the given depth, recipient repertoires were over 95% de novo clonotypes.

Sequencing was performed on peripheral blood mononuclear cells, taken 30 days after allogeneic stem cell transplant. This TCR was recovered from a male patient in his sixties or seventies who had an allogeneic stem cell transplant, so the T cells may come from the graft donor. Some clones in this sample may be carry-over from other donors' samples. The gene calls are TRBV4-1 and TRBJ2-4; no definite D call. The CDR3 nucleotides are TGCGCCAGCAGCCAAGAGGGATCCTCCGCCAAAAACATTCAGTACTTC. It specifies CASSQEGSSAKNIQYF.